The 21 T cell receptor beta chains reported below all come from one sample, sequenced in a study of blood T cell repertoires in COVID-19. Sequenced by immunoSEQ multiplex PCR; TCRdb stores in-frame clones only, minus some. The sample includes about 250,000 clones, over 65% of them seen just once. Sequencing was performed on peripheral blood. Every receptor here comes from an elderly woman with acute or convalescent COVID-19.

The chain employs TRBV6-1 and TRBJ1-3, with D possibly TRBD1 on 5 matching bases. The ends were cut back, 2 bases at V and 2 bases at J, with 16 bases in the middle. The germline V gene encodes CDR1 MNHNS and CDR2 SASEGT. The CDR3 loop spans 17 amino acids. Here the CDR3 reads CASSETYYGTAGNTIYF. The CDR3 DNA follows: TGTGCCAGCAGTGAAACCTATTATGGGACTGCTGGAAACACCATATATTTT.

V usage is TRBV6-2 or TRBV6-3 and J usage is TRBJ2-6, with TRBD1 matching over 9 bases. V dropped 2 bases and J dropped 4; count of bases not matched to a gene: 12. The length of the CDR3 is 19 residues. The germline V gene has CDR1 MNHEY and CDR2 SVGEGT. The CDR3 DNA reads as TGTGCCAGCAGTTACCGCGGTGGACAGGGGTTTTCCGGGGCCAACGTCCTGACTTTC. It encodes CASSYRGGQGFSGANVLTF.

This clone was recorded only once. J is TRBJ1-2 and V is TRBV6-5, with 8 bases matching TRBD1. The CDR3 loop spans 15 amino acids. Germline CDR1 MNHEY, CDR2 SVGAGI. V lost 2 bases, J lost 4 bases, and 6 bases stayed unmatched. CDR3 in DNA: TGTGCCAGCAGTTACCGGTCGCAGGGGGCCTATGGCTACACCTTC. Its protein product is CASSYRSQGAYGYTF.

This chain links TRBV7-9 with TRBJ2-1, with 7 bases lining up with TRBD2. V gave up 5 bases and J gave up 2 bases; unmatched junction bases: 6. CDR1 SEHNR and CDR2 FQNEAQ come from the germline V gene (reference sequence). The CDR3 sequence is 15 residues long. Here the CDR3 DNA reads TGTGCCAGCAGCCCCTCGAGCGGGGCCTACAATGAGCAGTTCTTC. It specifies CASSPSSGAYNEQFF.

The genes are TRBV9 and TRBJ1-3; no clear D gene. The CDR3 is made up of 16 amino acids. Germline V gives CDR1 SGDLS, CDR2 YYNGEE. Trimming stripped 0 bases from V and 0 bases from J, with 10 bases between. CDR3 region: CASSVGLESSGNTIYF. The CDR3 nucleotides read TGTGCCAGCAGCGTAGGGTTGGAGAGCTCTGGAAACACCATATATTTT.

This chain joins TRBV6-2 or TRBV6-3 and TRBJ1-5; D possibly corresponds to TRBD1 (5 bases). Deletions cut 6 bases from V and 6 bases from J, with 18 bases between. Germline V gives CDR1 MNHEY, CDR2 SVGEGT. The CDR3 runs 15 residues. The CDR3 reads CASSQFRVLAQPQHF. The CDR3 DNA reads TGTGCCAGCAGCCAATTCAGGGTCTTGGCTCAGCCCCAGCATTTT.

The CDR3 DNA is TGTGCCAGCAGCTTGGGGCTAGCTGAGACCCAGTACTTC. Amino acid sequence: CASSLGLAETQYF. The chain carries TRBV5-5 and TRBJ2-5, with D maybe TRBD2 (5 bases). Germline V lookup: CDR1 SGHKS, CDR2 YYEKEE (reference sequence). The V end lost 0 bases, the J end lost 5 bases, and 8 bases lay between the germline ends. There are 13 residues in the CDR3.

The chain carries TRBV19 and TRBJ2-1, with 15 bases aligning to TRBD2. The germline gives CDR1 LNHDA, CDR2 SQIVND (reference sequence). V shed 4 bases, J shed 5 bases, and the junction held 3 bases outside the gene matches. This CDR3 has 16 residues. The CDR3 protein is CASSRGTSGRNNEQFF. In DNA, the CDR3 is TGTGCCAGTAGTAGGGGGACTAGCGGGAGGAACAATGAGCAGTTCTTC.

V and J are TRBV25-1 and TRBJ1-1, with 10 positions matching TRBD1. This CDR3 region has 15 residues. V shed 6 bases and J 4 bases; nucleotides not matched to a gene: 8. Germline V gene lookup returns CDR1 MGHDK and CDR2 SYGVNS. CDR3 sequence reads: CASRGRTGGPTEAFF. CDR3 nucleotide sequence: TGTGCCAGCAGAGGTCGGACAGGGGGTCCCACTGAAGCTTTCTTT.

The chain has TRBV30 and TRBJ1-1; D call uncertain. CDR3 length: 15 residues. Germline-derived CDR1 and CDR2 are GTSNPN and SVGIG (reference sequence). V was clipped by 1 base and J by 6 bases, with 18 bases between them. Here the CDR3 reads CAWSADGRPRAEAFF. The CDR3 bases are TGTGCCTGGAGTGCAGACGGACGGCCGCGGGCTGAAGCTTTCTTT.

The chain carries TRBV7-2 and TRBJ1-1; 7 bases agree with TRBD1. The length of the CDR3 is 14 residues. CDR1 is SGHTA, CDR2 FQGNSA, per germline. V lost 5 bases, J lost 2 bases, and 5 bases stayed unmatched. The CDR3 spells CASSLGQRNTEAFF. CDR3 in DNA: TGTGCCAGCAGCCTGGGACAGAGAAACACTGAAGCTTTCTTT.

This sequence joins TRBV6-5 and TRBJ1-5; possible D gene TRBD1, 5 bases. The CDR3 runs to 13 residues. The germline gives CDR1 MNHEY, CDR2 SVGAGI. The V gene lost 7 bases and the J gene lost 4 bases, with 11 bases spanning the gap. CDR3 DNA sequence: TGTGCCAGCAAGGCAGGGATTAATCAGCCCCAGCATTTT. Translation: CASKAGINQPQHF.

Here the CDR3 DNA reads TGTGCCAGCAGCAAGGGACACTTAGAGACCCAGTACTTC. Translation gives CASSKGHLETQYF. This rearrangement joins TRBV11-1 to TRBJ2-5, with a tentative D call TRBD1 (6 bases). The germline V gene encodes CDR1 SGHAT and CDR2 FQDESV (reference sequence). With 5 bases removed from V and 4 bases from J, the gap between germline ends came to 11 bases. The CDR3 extends over 13 amino acids. Combining the CDR3 with reference TRBV11-1 and TRBJ2-5 gives the whole variable domain EAEVAQSPRYKITEKSQAVAFWCDPISGHATLYWYRQILGQGPELLVQFQDESVVDDSQLPKDRFSAERLKGVDSTLKIQPAELGDSAMYLCASSKGHLETQYFGPGTRLLVL.

The rearrangement joins TRBV2 to TRBJ2-2, with 7 bases identical to TRBD2. Per germline, CDR1 SNHLY and CDR2 FYNNEI. The length of the CDR3 is 16 residues. V was pared by 5 bases and J by 5 bases, with 11 bases of the junction left unmatched. CDR3 sequence (DNA): TGTGCCAGCAGTCCCATCGGGGGGATGTTAACCGGGGAGCTGTTTTTT. It encodes CASSPIGGMLTGELFF.

The chain couples TRBV19 to TRBJ1-2; no clear D gene. Trimming took 3 bases from V and 8 from J, leaving 10 bases between them. CDR1 and CDR2 from the germline V gene are LNHDA and SQIVND (reference sequence). This CDR3 has 12 residues. The CDR3 here is CASSIPQAGYTF. CDR3 DNA sequence: TGTGCCAGTAGTATCCCCCAGGCCGGCTACACCTTC. The whole variable domain, filled in from reference TRBV19 and TRBJ1-2, reads DGGITQSPKYLFRKEGQNVTLSCEQNLNHDAMYWYRQDPGQGLRLIYYSQIVNDFQKGDIAEGYSVSREKKESFPLTVTSAQKNPTAFYLCASSIPQAGYTFGSGTRLTVV.

Turning to this clone: Other DNA sequences from this sample encode an identical CDR3 as well. This chain connects TRBV19 to TRBJ1-1; 8 bases match TRBD1. Germline values: CDR1 LNHDA, CDR2 SQIVND (reference sequence). The CDR3 is 13 amino acids. V lost 5 bases, J lost 4 bases, and 3 bases stayed unmatched. CDR3 region: CASSGTGGTEAFF. The CDR3 DNA sequence: TGTGCCAGTAGTGGAACAGGGGGCACTGAAGCTTTCTTT.

This clone occurred a few times. The chain recombines TRBV27 with TRBJ1-6; tentatively, D is TRBD1 (6 bases). The CDR3 covers 15 residues. V was pared by 6 bases and J by 7 bases, with 16 bases between. Germline loops: CDR1 MNHEY, CDR2 SMNVEV (reference sequence). The CDR3 region has the DNA TGTGCCAGCAGGGACATACAGGGCAACAATTCACCCCTCCACTTT. Protein product: CASRDIQGNNSPLHF.

CDR3: CASSPLAGWDEQFF. Here the CDR3 DNA reads TGTGCCAGCTCACCCCTAGCGGGTTGGGATGAGCAGTTCTTC. V usage is TRBV18 and J usage is TRBJ2-1, with 8 bases aligning to TRBD2. Germline CDR1 reads KGHSH; CDR2 reads LQKENI. Germline trimming cut 3 bases from V and 8 bases from J; bases unmatched to any gene: 6. The CDR3 has 14 residues.

The chain uses TRBV7-2 and TRBJ1-5, with TRBD1 matching over 8 bases. CDR3 length: 14 residues. CDR1 and CDR2 from the germline V gene are SGHTA and FQGNSA. V gave up 3 bases and J gave up 8 bases; unmatched junction bases: 6. This CDR3 is CASSFGTGREPQHF. The CDR3 bases are TGTGCCAGCAGCTTTGGGACAGGTAGGGAGCCCCAGCATTTT.

The CDR3 nucleotides are TGCGCCAGCAGCCAAGTGGACTCATACAATGAGCAGTTCTTC. This codes for CASSQVDSYNEQFF. The chain recombines TRBV4-1 with TRBJ2-1, with a tentative D call TRBD2 (5 bases). Looked up from germline, CDR1 is MGHRA and CDR2 is YSYEKL. The V and J ends lost 1 base and 4 bases respectively, with 8 bases between them. This CDR3 has 14 amino acids.

The rearrangement joins TRBV4-1 to TRBJ2-6, with D perhaps matching TRBD1 (5 bases). The germline CDR1 and CDR2 sequences are MGHRA and YSYEKL. V lost 1 base to trimming and J lost 0 bases, with 10 bases between them. CDR3 size: 17 residues. In DNA form, the CDR3 reads TGCGCCAGCAGCCAAGTAGGGGCTAGCTCTGGGGCCAACGTCCTGACTTTC. Encoded protein: CASSQVGASSGANVLTF.